The 20 T cell receptor beta chains given below trace back to one sample, sequenced in a study of lymphopenia after photon versus proton radiotherapy. The repertoire was sequenced with immunoSEQ multiplex PCR; TCRdb's copy has only in-frame clones and lacks some. The table records 60,000 to 75,000 clones, 86% of them present only once. The sample here was peripheral blood, taken from a patient treated with photon-based radiotherapy. These receptors were taken from a man aged 35-49 years with gastric cancer.

The rearrangement links TRBV25-1 to TRBJ1-4; no clear D. Trimming removed 6 bases from V and 2 bases from J, with 10 bases in between. Germline CDR1 and CDR2: MGHDK and SYGVNS. CDR3 size: 14 residues. In DNA form, the CDR3 reads TGTGCCAGCAGGTTGACGGGGACTAATGAAAAACTGTTTTTT. This translates into CASRLTGTNEKLFF.

A few counts support this clone. The V and J genes are TRBV30 and TRBJ1-2; D is perhaps TRBD1 (5 bases). The germline V gene encodes CDR1 GTSNPN and CDR2 SVGIG (reference sequence). V lost 5 bases and J 2 bases, leaving 15 bases between the germline ends. The CDR3 totals 14 residues. The CDR3 coding sequence is TGTGCCTGGGTCGACCCTCCAGGGAACTATGGCTACACCTTC. It codes for CAWVDPPGNYGYTF.

The table lists this clone with a few counts. The J gene is TRBJ2-2, the V gene TRBV19, with 7 bases lining up with TRBD1. The CDR3 has 13 amino acids. Germline V gene data show CDR1 as LNHDA and CDR2 as SQIVND (reference sequence). The J segment lost 7 bases and the V segment lost 7 bases, leaving 6 bases of the junction unmatched. The CDR3 DNA follows: TGTGCCAGTAATAAACAGGGGAGCGGGGAGCTGTTTTTT. Its protein is CASNKQGSGELFF. Filled out from reference TRBV19 and TRBJ2-2, the complete variable domain reads DGGITQSPKYLFRKEGQNVTLSCEQNLNHDAMYWYRQDPGQGLRLIYYSQIVNDFQKGDIAEGYSVSREKKESFPLTVTSAQKNPTAFYLCASNKQGSGELFFGEGSRLTVL.

The V and J genes are TRBV6-5 and TRBJ2-1; D unresolved. The V gene lost 7 bases and the J gene lost 6 bases, with 13 bases spanning the gap. The CDR3 is 13 amino acids. Germline lookup yields CDR1 MNHEY and CDR2 SVGAGI. CDR3 DNA: TGTGCCAGCATCTTAAGCCGCGGCAATGAGCAGTTCTTC. Translated: CASILSRGNEQFF.

The J gene is TRBJ2-6, the V gene TRBV5-4; 7 nucleotides align to TRBD2. Germline V gene lookup returns CDR1 SGHNT and CDR2 YYREEE (reference sequence). CDR3 size: 15 residues. Trimming at V came to 4 bases and at J to 2 bases, leaving 3 bases not matched to a gene. The CDR3 protein is CASSPSGAGANVLTF. The CDR3, as DNA: TGTGCCAGCAGCCCAAGCGGGGCTGGGGCCAACGTCCTGACTTTC.

V gene TRBV7-9 combines with J gene TRBJ2-1, with TRBD2 matching over 8 bases. V dropped 5 bases and J dropped 7; count of bases not matched to a gene: 7. CDR1 and CDR2 from the germline V gene are SEHNR and FQNEAQ (reference sequence). CDR3 length equals 14 residues. The CDR3 loop is CASSTGGATNEQFF. The CDR3 DNA follows: TGTGCCAGCAGCACCGGGGGGGCGACGAATGAGCAGTTCTTC.

A few counts support this clone. The chain combines TRBV4-3 with TRBJ2-2; 11 bases are a match to TRBD1. The germline gives CDR1 LGHNA, CDR2 YSLEER. The CDR3 is 18 amino acids. J gave up 6 bases and V 0 bases, and 9 bases lay outside the gene matches. The CDR3, as DNA: TGCGCCAGCAGCCAAGACCCCCATCCGGGACAGGGGGCCGGGGAGCTGTTTTTT. It specifies CASSQDPHPGQGAGELFF.

This chain joins TRBV5-6 and TRBJ2-1, with D possibly matching TRBD2 (6 bases). The CDR3 contains 14 residues. The germline V gene encodes CDR1 SGHDT and CDR2 YYEEEE. V shed 2 bases and J shed 7 bases, with 13 bases lying between them. The chain's CDR3 is CASSLLAGVNEQFF. Written as DNA, the CDR3 is TGTGCCAGCAGCTTACTAGCTGGGGTAAATGAGCAGTTCTTC. The full variable domain, its missing parts supplied by reference TRBV5-6 and TRBJ2-1, is DAGVTQSPTHLIKTRGQQVTLRCSPKSGHDTVSWYQQALGQGPQFIFQYYEEEERQRGNFPDRFSGHQFPNYSSELNVNALLLGDSALYLCASSLLAGVNEQFFGPGTRLTVL.

This clone was seen just once. The V and J genes are TRBV5-6 and TRBJ1-2, with D perhaps TRBD1 (5 bases). This CDR3 has 13 amino acids. Trimming took 4 bases from V and 3 from J, leaving 10 bases between them. The germline gives CDR1 SGHDT, CDR2 YYEEEE. The CDR3, as DNA: TGTGCCAGCAGCCCGCCGGGACACTATGGCTACACCTTC. This encodes CASSPPGHYGYTF. Based on the CDR3 plus reference TRBV5-6 and TRBJ1-2, the full variable domain is DAGVTQSPTHLIKTRGQQVTLRCSPKSGHDTVSWYQQALGQGPQFIFQYYEEEERQRGNFPDRFSGHQFPNYSSELNVNALLLGDSALYLCASSPPGHYGYTFGSGTRLTVV.

This chain joins TRBV6-5 and TRBJ1-5; D is unresolved. The germline V gene encodes CDR1 MNHEY and CDR2 SVGAGI. The CDR3 is made up of 13 amino acids. Trimming took 4 bases from V and 2 from J, leaving 6 bases between them. CDR3 region: CASSLDGNQPQHF. In nucleotides, the CDR3 is TGTGCCAGCAGTTTAGACGGCAATCAGCCCCAGCATTTT.

This clone was picked up one time. The chain employs TRBV6-1 and TRBJ1-5; 11 bases agree with TRBD1. Germline assignment: CDR1 MNHNS and CDR2 SASEGT. Trimming took 8 bases from V and 7 from J; bases not matched to a gene: 7. The CDR3 extends over 14 amino acids. In DNA, the CDR3 is TGTGCCAGCGGTCCGGGACAGGGGGGCCAGCCCCAGCATTTT. It yields the protein CASGPGQGGQPQHF.

The chain recombines TRBV6-6 with TRBJ2-5; 15 bases align to TRBD2. V was clipped by 6 bases and J by 5 bases; unmatched bases: 7. Germline assignment: CDR1 MNHNY and CDR2 SVGAGI (reference sequence). The CDR3 has 16 residues. The CDR3 here is CASRRTSGGAQETQYF. The CDR3 coding sequence is TGTGCCAGCAGACGGACTAGCGGGGGGGCCCAGGAGACCCAGTACTTC.

The chain is built from TRBV4-2 and TRBJ1-6; D remains ambiguous. The CDR3 contains 12 residues. Deletions cut 0 bases from V and 12 bases from J, with 6 bases between. The germline V gene has CDR1 LGHNA and CDR2 YNFKEQ. CDR3 nucleotides: TGTGCCAGCAGCCAAGAAGGTGGACCCCTCCACTTT. This codes for CASSQEGGPLHF.

This chain uses TRBV6-1 with TRBJ2-7; D is uncertain. In germline, CDR1 is MNHNS, CDR2 SASEGT. With 9 bases removed from V and 4 bases from J, the gap between germline ends came to 16 bases. This CDR3 is 13 amino acids long. The CDR3 nucleotides are TGTGCCAGTCGTTTGCTCGTATCTTACGAGCAGTACTTC. The encoded protein is CASRLLVSYEQYF.

This rearrangement joins TRBV5-4 to TRBJ2-3; 10 nucleotides align to TRBD2. The CDR3 sequence is 15 residues long. V dropped 5 bases and J dropped 1; count of bases not matched to a gene: 4. Per germline, CDR1 SGHNT and CDR2 YYREEE (reference sequence). The chain's CDR3 is CASSTGTSGTDTQYF. The CDR3 DNA sequence: TGTGCCAGCAGTACCGGGACTAGCGGCACAGATACGCAGTATTTT.

The J gene is TRBJ1-2, the V gene TRBV4-1, with a possible D match to TRBD1 (5 bases). V was pared by 1 base and J by 1 base, with 10 bases between. The V gene's germline CDR1 is MGHRA and CDR2 YSYEKL. The CDR3 totals 15 residues. Here the CDR3 reads CASSQVRGGNYGYTF. The CDR3 nucleotides are TGCGCCAGCAGCCAAGTAAGGGGAGGTAACTATGGCTACACCTTC.

The count of this clone is one. The chain uses TRBV7-6 and TRBJ2-7; D is uncertain. The CDR3 has 13 amino acids. Germline lookup yields CDR1 SGHVS and CDR2 FNYEAQ. Trimming stripped 0 bases from V and 2 bases from J, with 5 bases between. CDR3 sequence (DNA): TGTGCCAGCAGCTTAGCGTGGGCCTACGAGCAGTACTTC. Its protein product is CASSLAWAYEQYF.

The chain carries TRBV7-2 and TRBJ2-3; TRBD2 is a possible D gene (6 bases). This CDR3 region has 13 residues. The V gene's germline CDR1 is SGHTA and CDR2 FQGNSA. Trimming cost V 8 bases and J 2 bases, with 11 bases left between them. CDR3 residues: CASRGTATDTQYF. CDR3 DNA sequence: TGTGCCAGCCGCGGGACCGCCACAGATACGCAGTATTTT.

By frequency in the sample, this clone is medium-sized. The identical CDR3 is also encoded by other nucleotide sequences in the sample. The chain is built from TRBV5-1 and TRBJ2-7; D assignment may be TRBD1 or TRBD2 (5 bases each). Germline V gene sequence: CDR1 SGHRS, CDR2 YFSETQ. The CDR3 has 13 residues. The V gene lost 6 bases and the J gene lost 0 bases, with 10 bases spanning the gap. In nucleotides, the CDR3 is TGCGCCAGCACCGGGACGGACTCCTACGAGCAGTACTTC. Its translation: CASTGTDSYEQYF.

This rearrangement joins TRBV18 to TRBJ2-7; 11 positions match TRBD1. Germline V CDR1 and CDR2: KGHSH, LQKENI. There are 15 residues in the CDR3. Trimming removed 3 bases from V and 9 bases from J; junction bases left unmatched: 10. DNA of the CDR3: TGTGCCAGCTCACCCCCCGGACAGGGGGCTATCCGGCAGTACTTC. Translation: CASSPPGQGAIRQYF.